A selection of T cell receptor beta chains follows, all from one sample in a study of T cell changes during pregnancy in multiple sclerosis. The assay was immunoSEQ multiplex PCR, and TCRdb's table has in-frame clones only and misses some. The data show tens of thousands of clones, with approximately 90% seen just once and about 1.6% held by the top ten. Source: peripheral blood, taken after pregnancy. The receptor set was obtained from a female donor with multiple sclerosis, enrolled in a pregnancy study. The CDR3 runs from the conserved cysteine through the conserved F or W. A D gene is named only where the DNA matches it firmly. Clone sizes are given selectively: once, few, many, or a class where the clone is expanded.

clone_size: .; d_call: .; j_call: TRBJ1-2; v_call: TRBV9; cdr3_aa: CASSVGEGNYGYTF; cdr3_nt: TGTGCCAGCAGCGTAGGGGAGGGGAACTATGGCTACACCTTC
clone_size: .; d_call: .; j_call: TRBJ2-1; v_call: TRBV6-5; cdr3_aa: CASRFTSSSYNEQFF; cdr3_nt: TGTGCCAGCAGATTTACTAGCTCTTCCTACAATGAGCAGTTCTTC
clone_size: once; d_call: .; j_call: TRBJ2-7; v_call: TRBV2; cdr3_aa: CASSAQIYEQYF; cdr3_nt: TGTGCCAGCAGTGCCCAAATCTACGAGCAGTACTTC
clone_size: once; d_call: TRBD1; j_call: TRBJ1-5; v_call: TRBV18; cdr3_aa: CASSTGSDQPQHF; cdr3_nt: TGTGCCAGCTCGACAGGGTCTGATCAGCCCCAGCATTTT
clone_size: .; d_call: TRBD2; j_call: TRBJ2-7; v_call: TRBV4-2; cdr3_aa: CASSPRPLGTSGYEQYF; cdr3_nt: TGTGCCAGCAGCCCGCGACCGCTCGGGACTAGCGGCTACGAGCAGTACTTC
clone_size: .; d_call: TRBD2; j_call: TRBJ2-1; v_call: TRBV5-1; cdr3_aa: CASSPPGTSGNEQFF; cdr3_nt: TGCGCCAGCAGCCCTCCCGGGACTAGCGGCAATGAGCAGTTCTTC
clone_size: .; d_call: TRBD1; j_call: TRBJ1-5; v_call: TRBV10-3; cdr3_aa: CAIRAGQGDQPQHF; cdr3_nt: TGTGCCATCAGGGCCGGACAGGGGGATCAGCCCCAGCATTTT
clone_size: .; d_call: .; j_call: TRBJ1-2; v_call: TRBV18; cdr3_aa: CASSPAGGYGYTF; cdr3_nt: TGTGCCAGCTCACCAGCCGGGGGCTATGGCTACACCTTC
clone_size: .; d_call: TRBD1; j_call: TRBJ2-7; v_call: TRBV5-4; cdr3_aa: CASSLRDRGYEQYF; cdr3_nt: TGTGCCAGCAGCCTCCGGGACAGGGGCTACGAGCAGTACTTC
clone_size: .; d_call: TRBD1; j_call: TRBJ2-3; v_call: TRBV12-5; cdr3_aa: CASGRQGPDTQYF; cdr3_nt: TGTGCTAGTGGGAGACAGGGGCCAGATACGCAGTATTTT
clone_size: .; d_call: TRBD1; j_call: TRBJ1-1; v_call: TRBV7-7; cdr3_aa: CASSLWSSGGDTEAFF; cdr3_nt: TGTGCTAGCAGCTTATGGAGTTCAGGGGGTGACACTGAAGCTTTCTTT
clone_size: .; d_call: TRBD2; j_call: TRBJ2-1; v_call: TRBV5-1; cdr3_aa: CASSLQPSGDEQFF; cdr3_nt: TGCGCCAGCAGCTTGCAGCCTAGCGGCGATGAGCAGTTCTTC
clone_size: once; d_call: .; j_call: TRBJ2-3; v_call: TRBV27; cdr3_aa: CASSQGWTDTQYF; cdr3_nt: TGTGCCAGCAGTCAGGGTTGGACAGATACGCAGTATTTT
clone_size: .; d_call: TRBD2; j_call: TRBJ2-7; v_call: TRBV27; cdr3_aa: CASSLDTGTSGSSYEQYF; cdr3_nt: TGTGCCAGCAGTTTGGACACCGGGACTAGCGGGAGCTCCTACGAGCAGTACTTC
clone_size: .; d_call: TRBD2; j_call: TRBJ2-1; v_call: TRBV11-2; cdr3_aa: CASSARGQAGGPSYNEQFF; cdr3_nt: TGTGCCAGCAGCGCCCGTGGACAGGCGGGAGGGCCTTCCTACAATGAGCAGTTCTTC
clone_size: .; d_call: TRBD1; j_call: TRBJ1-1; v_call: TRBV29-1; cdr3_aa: CSVCRTGNTEAFF; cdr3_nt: TGCAGCGTTTGCAGGACAGGGAACACTGAAGCTTTCTTT
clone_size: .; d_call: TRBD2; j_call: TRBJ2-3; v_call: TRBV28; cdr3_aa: CASSQGLAGGQDTQYF; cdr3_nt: TGTGCCAGCAGTCAAGGACTAGCGGGAGGTCAAGATACGCAGTATTTT
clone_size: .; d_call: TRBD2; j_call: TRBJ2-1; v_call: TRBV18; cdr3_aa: CASSLLAGGSDNEQFF; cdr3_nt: TGTGCCAGCTCACTCTTAGCGGGAGGGAGCGACAATGAGCAGTTCTTC
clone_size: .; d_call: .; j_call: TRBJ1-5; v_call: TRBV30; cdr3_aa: CAWSVNSDQPQHF; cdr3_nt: TGTGCCTGGAGTGTAAACAGTGATCAGCCCCAGCATTTT
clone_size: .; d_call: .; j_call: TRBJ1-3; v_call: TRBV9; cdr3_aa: CASSPSNLENRVLNTIYF; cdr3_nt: TGTGCCAGCAGCCCTTCTAATCTCGAGAACAGGGTTTTAAACACCATATATTTT
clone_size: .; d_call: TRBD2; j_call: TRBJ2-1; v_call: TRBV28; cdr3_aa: CASSLLAGGTSYNEQFF; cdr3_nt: TGTGCCAGCAGTTTACTAGCGGGAGGTACATCCTACAATGAGCAGTTCTTC
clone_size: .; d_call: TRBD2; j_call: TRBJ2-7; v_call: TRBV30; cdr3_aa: CAWSLAGVYEQYF; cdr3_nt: TGTGCCTGGAGCCTAGCGGGAGTCTACGAGCAGTACTTC
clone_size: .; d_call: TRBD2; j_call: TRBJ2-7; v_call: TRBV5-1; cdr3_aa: CASSSGTSGINEQYF; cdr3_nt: TGCGCCAGCAGCTCGGGGACTAGCGGGATAAACGAGCAGTACTTC
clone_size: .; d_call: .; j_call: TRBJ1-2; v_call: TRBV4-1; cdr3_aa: CASSQDHRANYGYTF; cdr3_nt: TGCGCCAGCAGCCAAGATCACAGAGCTAACTATGGCTACACCTTC
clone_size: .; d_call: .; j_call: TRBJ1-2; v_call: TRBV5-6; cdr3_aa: CASSLAGEVGYGYTF; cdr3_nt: TGTGCCAGCAGCTTGGCCGGGGAAGTCGGCTATGGCTACACCTTC
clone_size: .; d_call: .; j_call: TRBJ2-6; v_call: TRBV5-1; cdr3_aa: CASSPGTFGANVLTF; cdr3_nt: TGCGCCAGCAGCCCTGGGACATTTGGGGCCAACGTCCTGACTTTC